This T cell receptor (beta chain) came from a study of identifying expanded T cells in peripheral blood. General observations from the study: Clone count variance between approximately two-week samples rose with total template count. Differentially abundant clones: around 1.2 between replicates, 15 to 17 at about two weeks, 19 to 20 at four.

As concerns this clone: Its matching antigen is unknown.

Clones were sequenced by immunoSEQ multiplex PCR, and TCRdb holds only the in-frame ones, with some missing. The sample has some 120,000 clones, around four fifths seen once. V lost 1 base to trimming and J lost 3 bases; unmatched junction nucleotides: 5. This CDR3 is built from 15 residues. Germline V gene data show CDR1 as SGHTA and CDR2 as FQGNSA. V is TRBV7-2 and J is TRBJ1-2; 7 nucleotides agree with TRBD1. The sequenced sample was blood. The TCR comes from a person aged 18 to 75 in good health. This CDR3 reads CASSLETGDYYGYTF. CDR3 in DNA: TGTGCCAGCAGCTTAGAAACAGGGGACTACTATGGCTACACCTTC.